This TCR beta chain was observed in a study of T-cell reconstitution after alpha-beta-depleted transplantation in children (dated by TCRdb to the mid-2010s). Regarding the study in general: The study quantitatively tracked T-cell immune reconstitution after TCRalphabeta/CD19-depleted allogeneic hematopoietic cell transplantation in children using TCR repertoire profiling.

Turning to this clonotype: Which antigen it targets is not known. No much larger clone is present one base from it, and per-base qualities are unavailable.

The library was produced with PCR. Sequencing took place on an Illumina HiSeq 2500. Molecular barcoding was employed in the preparation of TCR libraries, with unique molecular identifiers being used to normalize TCRbeta repertoire quantification. TCRdb reran the public reads through fastp at Q25 and MiXCR, keeping productive beta chains. Here each entry gathers all rows of one CDR3 protein and keeps the most common genes and DNA. The sample records around 960,000 distinct CDR3 sequences, less than 30% of which are singletons. The biggest ten clones account for about 28% of the sample. Here is what the overall study found, with its caveats: The frequencies of hyperexpanded clones fell over the following months, and after one year, T-cell counts and TCRbeta diversity were mostly attributed to newly produced T cells. The apparently early alphabetaT-cell count recovery about two months after transplant was reportedly dependent on only several hundred rapidly expanded clones derived from non-depleted graft cells. In some patients, high TCRbeta diversity at day 60 was attributed to recipient T cells and intrathymic progenitors that had survived conditioning.

Deletion took 5 bases off V and 2 bases off J, with a span of 6 bases between the germline ends. The CDR3 measures 12 amino acids from cysteine to phenylalanine. Only the CDR3 DNA stays, 36 bases, in frame from base 1. The sample's treatment or condition label, decoded: allogeneic hematopoietic cell transplantation with graft depleted of TCRalphabeta T cells and CD19 B cells. The children who served as transplant recipients had been given grafts of TCRalphabeta/CD19-depleted allogeneic hematopoietic cells. Sequencing was performed on PBMCs, mostly from graft donor cells, taken 360 days after TCRalphabeta/CD19-depleted stem cell transplant. The chain joins TRBV12-3 or TRBV12-4 to TRBJ1-1, with the D gene not confidently named. This TCR was recovered from a boy younger than two who had a stem cell transplant for SCID, so the T cells may come from the graft donor. The DNA sequence reads TGTGCCAGCAGTCGGTATAACACTGAAGCTTTCTTT. Its protein reads: CASSRYNTEAFF.